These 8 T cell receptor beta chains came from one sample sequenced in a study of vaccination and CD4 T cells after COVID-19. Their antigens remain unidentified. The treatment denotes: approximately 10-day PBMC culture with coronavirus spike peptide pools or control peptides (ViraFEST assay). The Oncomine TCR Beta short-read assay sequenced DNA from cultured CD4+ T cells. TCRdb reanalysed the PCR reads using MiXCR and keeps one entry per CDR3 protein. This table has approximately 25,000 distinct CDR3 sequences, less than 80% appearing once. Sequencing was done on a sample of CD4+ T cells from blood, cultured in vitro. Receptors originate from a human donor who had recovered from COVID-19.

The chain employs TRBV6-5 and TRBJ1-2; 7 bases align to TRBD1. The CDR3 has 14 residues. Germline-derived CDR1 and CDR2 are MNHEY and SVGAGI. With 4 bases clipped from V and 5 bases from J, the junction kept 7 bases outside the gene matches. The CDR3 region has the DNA TGTGCCAGCAGTTCCACAGGGGTGGGGTATGGCTACACCTTC. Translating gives CASSSTGVGYGYTF.

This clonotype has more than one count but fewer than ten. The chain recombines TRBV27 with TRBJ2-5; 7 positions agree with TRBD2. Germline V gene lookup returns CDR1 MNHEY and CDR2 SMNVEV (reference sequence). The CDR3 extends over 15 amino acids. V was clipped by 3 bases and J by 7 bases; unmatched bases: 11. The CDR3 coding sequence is TGTGCCAGCAGTTTGGGCGGGAGTGGGATCGGGACCCAGTACTTC. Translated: CASSLGGSGIGTQYF.

CDR3 amino acids: CASSSGHGNIQYF. Here the CDR3 DNA reads TGTGCCAGCAGTTCAGGACACGGAAACATTCAGTACTTC. J is TRBJ2-4 and V is TRBV6-2 or TRBV6-3, with D maybe TRBD1 (5 bases). The CDR3 loop spans 13 amino acids. The V and J ends lost 4 bases and 6 bases respectively, with 10 bases between them. Looked up from germline, CDR1 is MNHEY and CDR2 is SVGEGT.

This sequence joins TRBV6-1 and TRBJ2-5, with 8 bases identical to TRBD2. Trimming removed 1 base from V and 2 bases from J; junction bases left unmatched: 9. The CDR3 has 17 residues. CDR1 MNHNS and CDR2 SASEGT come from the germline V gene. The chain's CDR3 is CASSEGWLAGNQETQYF. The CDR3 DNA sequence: TGTGCCAGCAGTGAAGGGTGGTTAGCGGGAAATCAAGAGACCCAGTACTTC.

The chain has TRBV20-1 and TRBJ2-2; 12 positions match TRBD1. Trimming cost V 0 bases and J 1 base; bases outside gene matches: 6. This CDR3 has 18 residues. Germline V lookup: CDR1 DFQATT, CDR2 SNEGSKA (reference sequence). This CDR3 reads CSARDWDRGRGNTGELFF. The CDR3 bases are TGCAGTGCTAGAGATTGGGACAGGGGGCGAGGGAACACCGGGGAGCTGTTTTTT.

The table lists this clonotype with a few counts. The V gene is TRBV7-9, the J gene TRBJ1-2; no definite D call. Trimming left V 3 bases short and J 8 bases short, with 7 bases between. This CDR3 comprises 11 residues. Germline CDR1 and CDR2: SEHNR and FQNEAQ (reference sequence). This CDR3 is CASSLSSGYTF. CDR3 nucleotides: TGTGCCAGCAGCTTGAGCTCCGGCTACACCTTC. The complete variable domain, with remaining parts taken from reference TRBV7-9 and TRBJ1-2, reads DTGVSQNPRHKITKRGQNVTFRCDPISEHNRLYWYRQTLGQGPEFLTYFQNEAQLEKSRLLSDRFSAERPKGSFSTLEIQRTEQGDSAMYLCASSLSSGYTFGSGTRLTVV.

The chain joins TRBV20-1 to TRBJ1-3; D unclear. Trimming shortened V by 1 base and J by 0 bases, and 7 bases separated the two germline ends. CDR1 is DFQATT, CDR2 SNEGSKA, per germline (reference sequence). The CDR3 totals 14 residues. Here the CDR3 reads CSARVWSSGNTIYF. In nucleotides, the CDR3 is TGCAGTGCTAGAGTCTGGAGCTCTGGAAACACCATATATTTT.

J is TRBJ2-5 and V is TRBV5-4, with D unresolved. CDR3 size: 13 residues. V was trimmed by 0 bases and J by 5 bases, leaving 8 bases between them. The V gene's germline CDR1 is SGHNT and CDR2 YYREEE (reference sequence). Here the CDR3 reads CASSLVKQETQYF. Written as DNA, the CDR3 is TGTGCCAGCAGCTTGGTTAAGCAGGAGACCCAGTACTTC.